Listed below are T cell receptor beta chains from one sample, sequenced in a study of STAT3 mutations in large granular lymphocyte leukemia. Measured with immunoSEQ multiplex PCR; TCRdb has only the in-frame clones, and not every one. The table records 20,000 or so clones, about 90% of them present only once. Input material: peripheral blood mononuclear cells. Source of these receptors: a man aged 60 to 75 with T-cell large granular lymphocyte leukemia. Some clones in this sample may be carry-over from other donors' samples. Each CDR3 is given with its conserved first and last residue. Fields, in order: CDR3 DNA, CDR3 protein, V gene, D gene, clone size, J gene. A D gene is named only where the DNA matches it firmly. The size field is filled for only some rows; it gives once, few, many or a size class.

DNA: TGTGCCAGCAGTGAAGGGGGTGGCAATCAGCCCCAGCATTTT
CDR3: CASSEGGGNQPQHF
V: TRBV6-1
D: .
size: .
J: TRBJ1-5

DNA: TGCGCCAGCAGCCAGACAGGGAGGAATGAAAAACTGTTTTTT
CDR3: CASSQTGRNEKLFF
V: TRBV5-1
D: TRBD1
size: .
J: TRBJ1-4

DNA: TGTGCCAGCAGTTACCGAGGGGAGACCCAGTACTTC
CDR3: CASSYRGETQYF
V: TRBV27
D: .
size: .
J: TRBJ2-5

DNA: TGCGCCAGCAGCTTGGACAAGGATGGCTACACCTTC
CDR3: CASSLDKDGYTF
V: TRBV5-1
D: .
size: few
J: TRBJ1-2

DNA: TGTGCCATCGGTACCGGGGGAGAGACCCAGTACTTC
CDR3: CAIGTGGETQYF
V: TRBV10-3
D: .
size: .
J: TRBJ2-5

DNA: TGTGCCAGCAGTTCCCCCCGGGACAGCCTAAATTCACCCCTCCACTTT
CDR3: CASSSPRDSLNSPLHF
V: TRBV6-5
D: TRBD1
size: .
J: TRBJ1-6

DNA: TGTGCCAGCAGCACTGGGGGGAGGACCCTGGGGAACACTGAAGCTTTCTTT
CDR3: CASSTGGRTLGNTEAFF
V: TRBV5-4
D: .
size: .
J: TRBJ1-1

DNA: TGTGCCAGCAGTCATCTGGGGAGAGGGGGGGACTCTGGAAACACCATATATTTT
CDR3: CASSHLGRGGDSGNTIYF
V: TRBV25-1
D: .
size: .
J: TRBJ1-3

DNA: TGCAGCGTCGGCGACGGCCAAGAGACCCAGTACTTC
CDR3: CSVGDGQETQYF
V: TRBV29-1
D: .
size: .
J: TRBJ2-5

DNA: TGTGCCAGCAGTTTCGGGAGCAGGAACACTGAAGCTTTCTTT
CDR3: CASSFGSRNTEAFF
V: TRBV28
D: .
size: .
J: TRBJ1-1

DNA: TGCGCCAGCCAGGAAACCCTTAATGAAAAACTGTTTTTT
CDR3: CASQETLNEKLFF
V: TRBV10-2
D: .
size: .
J: TRBJ1-4

DNA: TGTGCCAGCAGCTACGAGGGTCTAGCGGGAGACGAGCAGTACTTC
CDR3: CASSYEGLAGDEQYF
V: TRBV7-8
D: TRBD2
size: .
J: TRBJ2-7

DNA: TGTGCCAGCAGAAACAGGGGGGTCACTGAAGCTTTCTTT
CDR3: CASRNRGVTEAFF
V: TRBV6-5
D: TRBD1
size: .
J: TRBJ1-1

DNA: TGTGCCAGCAGCTCCCGGGACAGGGGAGCAGGAAACACCATATATTTT
CDR3: CASSSRDRGAGNTIYF
V: TRBV5-4
D: TRBD1
size: .
J: TRBJ1-3

DNA: TGTGCCACCAGCAGAGAGGCAGGGAACACTGAAGCTTTCTTT
CDR3: CATSREAGNTEAFF
V: TRBV15
D: .
size: .
J: TRBJ1-1

DNA: TGTGCCAGCTCACCACCCGGGACAGGGGGCTTCGGCTACACCTTC
CDR3: CASSPPGTGGFGYTF
V: TRBV18
D: TRBD1
size: .
J: TRBJ1-2

DNA: TGTGCCAGCAGCGTAGCTACGGTGTGGGGTGGTGGGGGTGGCTACACCTTC
CDR3: CASSVATVWGGGGGYTF
V: TRBV9
D: .
size: .
J: TRBJ1-2

DNA: TGTGCCAGCAGCGCGGGGCGGGGGCAGCCCCAGCATTTT
CDR3: CASSAGRGQPQHF
V: TRBV7-2
D: .
size: .
J: TRBJ1-5

DNA: TGCAGCGTTGGAGGTGGGAATGGCTACACCTTC
CDR3: CSVGGGNGYTF
V: TRBV29-1
D: .
size: .
J: TRBJ1-2

DNA: TGTGCCAGCAGTTCCCCGGGCGCAACTAATGAAAAACTGTTTTTT
CDR3: CASSSPGATNEKLFF
V: TRBV27
D: .
size: .
J: TRBJ1-4

DNA: TGTGCCAGCAGCGTAGACGGGAGATTGGCAGATACGCAGTATTTT
CDR3: CASSVDGRLADTQYF
V: TRBV9
D: .
size: once
J: TRBJ2-3

DNA: TGCGCCAGCAGCTTGAAGGTAACAGATACGCAGTATTTT
CDR3: CASSLKVTDTQYF
V: TRBV5-1
D: .
size: once
J: TRBJ2-3

DNA: TGTGCCAGCAGCTTATATTCACTGGCGGAGACCCAGTACTTC
CDR3: CASSLYSLAETQYF
V: TRBV7-2
D: .
size: .
J: TRBJ2-5

DNA: TGTGCCAGCAGTTCTCAAACCGTTCAGGATACGCAGTATTTT
CDR3: CASSSQTVQDTQYF
V: TRBV5-4
D: .
size: .
J: TRBJ2-3

DNA: TGTGCCAGCTCACCACCGCCTCAAGGGACTAGCGGGAGGTTAGGAGAGACCCAGTACTTC
CDR3: CASSPPPQGTSGRLGETQYF
V: TRBV18
D: TRBD2
size: .
J: TRBJ2-5

DNA: TGTGCCAGCAGTTTATTGACGGGCGAGGGGCCCTATGGGGGCTACACCTTC
CDR3: CASSLLTGEGPYGGYTF
V: TRBV28
D: .
size: .
J: TRBJ1-2

DNA: TGTGCCACCAGTCCTGGGACTACCGTCAATGAGCAGTTCTTC
CDR3: CATSPGTTVNEQFF
V: TRBV15
D: TRBD2
size: .
J: TRBJ2-1

DNA: TGTGCCAGCTCGCCTGCGGATAATTCACCCCTCCACTTT
CDR3: CASSPADNSPLHF
V: TRBV18
D: .
size: .
J: TRBJ1-6

DNA: TGTGCCAGCAGTTTCTTCACCACACGACAGGGAGCTAACTATGGCTACACCTTC
CDR3: CASSFFTTRQGANYGYTF
V: TRBV28
D: TRBD1
size: .
J: TRBJ1-2

DNA: TGTGCCAGCAGCGTAGCTGGGCAGGGACCCCCTTACGAGCAGTACTTC
CDR3: CASSVAGQGPPYEQYF
V: TRBV9
D: .
size: .
J: TRBJ2-7

DNA: TGTGCCAGCTCACTACAGGGTTTGGAGAACACTGAAGCTTTCTTT
CDR3: CASSLQGLENTEAFF
V: TRBV18
D: .
size: .
J: TRBJ1-1

DNA: TGTGCCAGCGTTTTTAAAGCCAGAAGCACAGATACGCAGTATTTT
CDR3: CASVFKARSTDTQYF
V: TRBV7-9
D: .
size: .
J: TRBJ2-3

DNA: TGTGCCAGCAGCCCAGGGGGGCCCAAAAACATTCAGTACTTC
CDR3: CASSPGGPKNIQYF
V: TRBV5-6
D: .
size: .
J: TRBJ2-4

DNA: TGTGCCAGCGGCCTCCGGGACACCAACCTCTATGGCTACACCTTC
CDR3: CASGLRDTNLYGYTF
V: TRBV7-2
D: .
size: few
J: TRBJ1-2

DNA: TGTGCCAGCAGTTCCGGGCCCCTGGTGGGTGAGCAGTACTTC
CDR3: CASSSGPLVGEQYF
V: TRBV5-5
D: .
size: .
J: TRBJ2-7

DNA: TGTGCCAGCAGTTTAATGGGGGCTGGAAACACCATATATTTT
CDR3: CASSLMGAGNTIYF
V: TRBV27
D: .
size: .
J: TRBJ1-3

DNA: TGCAGCGTTGACCAGGGTGAAGATACGCAGTATTTT
CDR3: CSVDQGEDTQYF
V: TRBV29-1
D: .
size: .
J: TRBJ2-3

DNA: TGTGCCAGCAGTCCTCAACTAGCGGCCACAGATACGCAGTATTTT
CDR3: CASSPQLAATDTQYF
V: TRBV28
D: TRBD2
size: .
J: TRBJ2-3

DNA: TGTGCTAGTGGTTTGGGAGTGGGGGCTGGGTACGAGCAGTACTTC
CDR3: CASGLGVGAGYEQYF
V: TRBV12-5
D: .
size: .
J: TRBJ2-7

DNA: TGTGCCAGCAGGGTGACAGTTACCACTTCCTACGAGCAGTACTTC
CDR3: CASRVTVTTSYEQYF
V: TRBV28
D: .
size: .
J: TRBJ2-7

DNA: TGTGCCAGCAGTTACCGCGGGACTAGCGGGAAGGATACGCAGTATTTT
CDR3: CASSYRGTSGKDTQYF
V: TRBV6-5
D: TRBD2
size: .
J: TRBJ2-3

DNA: TGTGCCAGTAGTTTACAGGGGAGTCAGCCCCAGCATTTT
CDR3: CASSLQGSQPQHF
V: TRBV19
D: TRBD1
size: .
J: TRBJ1-5

DNA: TGTGCCAGCAGGGAACTAGCGGGAGGGGGGCTCGGCTTC
CDR3: CASRELAGGGLGF
V: TRBV6-1
D: TRBD2
size: .
J: TRBJ2-7